The table lists the clone carrying this T cell receptor beta chain with a count of one. These data come from a study of blood T cell repertoires in COVID-19. The ends lost 3 bases at V and 2 bases at J; junction bases unmatched: 1. The CDR3 contains 15 residues. The germline CDR1 and CDR2 sequences are SGHRS and YFSETQ. TCRdb keeps only in-frame clones here, not all; method: immunoSEQ multiplex PCR. The sample gives some 350,000 clones, about 89% of which show up once; roughly 6% is in the top ten. This rearrangement joins TRBV5-1 to TRBJ2-1; 11 bases are shared with TRBD2. The clonotype originates from a woman in her forties or fifties with COVID-19, enrolled during active disease. Sequences were obtained from peripheral blood. The CDR3 reads CASSSTSGTYNEQFF. DNA of the CDR3: TGCGCCAGCAGCTCGACTAGCGGGACCTACAATGAGCAGTTCTTC.